This TCR beta chain was captured by sequencing in a study of OX40 agonist ivuxolimab in advanced cancers. Germline CDR1 SGHTA, CDR2 FQGNSA. This CDR3 is built from 16 residues. V dropped 4 bases and J dropped 4; count of bases not matched to a gene: 5. Assay used: immunoSEQ multiplex PCR; TCRdb lists only in-frame clones, some missing. The sample yields more than 35,000 clones, roughly 80% seen once. The sequences come from CD4+ or CD8+ T cells sorted from blood, collected in a trial of the OX40 agonist ivuxolimab. This chain uses TRBV7-2 with TRBJ2-3; 13 nucleotides match TRBD2. The receptor's source is an adult with an advanced solid tumor such as melanoma, head and neck, liver or kidney cancer. The CDR3 sequence: CASSSGLAGEADTQYF. DNA of the CDR3: TGTGCCAGCAGCTCCGGACTAGCGGGAGAGGCAGATACGCAGTATTTT.